The 5 T cell receptor beta chains below come from one sample, sequenced in a study of blood T cell repertoires in COVID-19. Data came from immunoSEQ multiplex PCR; TCRdb stores just in-frame clones and leaves some out. This sample carries a few hundred thousand clones, more than 80% of them seen once, and the ten largest clones take 5% to 7%. Sequenced sample: peripheral blood. The receptors come from a young man who had recovered from COVID-19.

This chain connects TRBV6-2 or TRBV6-3 to TRBJ2-1; unclear D gene. V was cut by 4 bases and J by 0 bases, with 13 bases left in between. Per germline, CDR1 MNHEY and CDR2 SVGEGT. This CDR3 is 16 amino acids long. For the CDR3, the DNA is TGTGCCAGCAGTTCCCTTCTCCTCAGCTCCTACAATGAGCAGTTCTTC. It specifies CASSSLLLSSYNEQFF.

V is TRBV2 and J is TRBJ1-1; 9 nucleotides match TRBD1. V lost 5 bases, J lost 3 bases, and 10 bases stayed unmatched. In germline, CDR1 is SNHLY, CDR2 FYNNEI. The CDR3 sequence is 16 residues long. The CDR3 DNA follows: TGTGCCAGCAGTCTCGGAGACAGGGGGGTTTACACTGAAGCTTTCTTT. Translating gives CASSLGDRGVYTEAFF.

This chain connects TRBV21-1 to TRBJ2-1; TRBD1, as called in the table, went unchecked against the DNA. TRBV21-1 is a pseudogene segment. The CDR3 runs to 16 residues. Here the CDR3 reads CASTTNTGSSYNEQFF. DNA for the CDR3: TGTGCCAGCACCACTAATACAGGGTCCTCCTACAATGAGCAGTTCTTC.

The chain's CDR3 is CASSPGRVRSISGANVLTF. Written as DNA, the CDR3 is TGCGCCAGCAGCCCCGGGAGGGTTCGATCGATCTCTGGGGCCAACGTCCTGACTTTC. The rearrangement links TRBV4-3 to TRBJ2-6; 8 bases fit TRBD2. J gave up 0 bases and V 4 bases, and 11 bases lay outside the gene matches. The CDR3 covers 19 residues. Germline lookup yields CDR1 LGHNA and CDR2 YSLEER.

V usage is TRBV25-1 and J usage is TRBJ2-1; TRBD2 might be the D (5 bases). CDR3 size: 15 residues. Germline CDR1 reads MGHDK; CDR2 reads SYGVNS. Between the trimmed V and J ends, which lost 4 bases and 4 bases, there was a span of 14 bases. The CDR3 region has the DNA TGTGCCAGCAGTGTTAGGAGGCCCGGTTACAATGAGCAGTTCTTC. Translating gives CASSVRRPGYNEQFF.